The entry below describes one T cell receptor beta chain. Antigen unknown. The CDR3 runs to 13 residues. V was trimmed by 5 bases and J by 7 bases, leaving 12 bases between them. The germline gives CDR1 SGHAT, CDR2 FQNNGV. The naive CD8 population came from CD45RO-negative cells selected for CCR7, without terminally differentiated effector memory CD45RA+ cells. In replicate PCRs of sorted subsets, roughly 200 ng DNA, approximately 30,000 T cell genomes, was used. How the authors handled the data: From ImmunoSEQ came sequences covering only the junction and carrying no quality scores, so filtering differed. Using immunoSEQ multiplex PCR, the repertoire was profiled, and TCRdb retains in-frame clones only, with some absent. V and J calls and clone size follow that table, whereas D and trimming were derived from the DNA. The sample shows about 2 million clones, approximately 95% of them seen only once.

This sample was included in a study of shared clonotypes between healthy human individuals. Overall study findings and caveats: A reduction in generation probabilities was seen for non-shared clonotypes relative to those shared by all four donors.

The chain has TRBV11-2 and TRBJ2-1, with D maybe TRBD1 (5 bases). The clonotype originates from a young man in good health. The source material was naive CD8+ T cells sorted from blood. As DNA, the CDR3 is TGTGCCAGCAGCCCGTTAGGGGTGAATGAGCAGTTCTTC. Protein: CASSPLGVNEQFF.